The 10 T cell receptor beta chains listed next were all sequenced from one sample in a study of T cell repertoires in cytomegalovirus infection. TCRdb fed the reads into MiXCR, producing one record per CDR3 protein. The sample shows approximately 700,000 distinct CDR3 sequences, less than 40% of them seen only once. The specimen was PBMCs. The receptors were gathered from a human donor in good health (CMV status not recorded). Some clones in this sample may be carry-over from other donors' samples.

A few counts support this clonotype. CDR3 in amino acids: CASSTPGLAGSSEQYF. CDR3 bases: TGTGCCAGCAGTACCCCGGGACTAGCGGGATCCAGCGAGCAGTACTTC. The rearrangement links TRBV28 to TRBJ2-7, with TRBD2 matching 13 bases. There are 16 residues in the CDR3. CDR1 is MDHEN, CDR2 SYDVKM, per germline. Losses at the gene ends were 5 bases for V and 6 bases for J; bases not matched to a gene: 10.

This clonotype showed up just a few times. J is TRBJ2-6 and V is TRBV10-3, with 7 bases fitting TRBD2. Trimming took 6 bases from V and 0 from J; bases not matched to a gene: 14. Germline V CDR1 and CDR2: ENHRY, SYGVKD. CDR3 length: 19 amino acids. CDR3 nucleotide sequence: TGTGCCATCAGCAGAGAGATAGCGGGTTCCTACTCTGGGGCCAACGTCCTGACTTTC. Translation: CAISREIAGSYSGANVLTF.

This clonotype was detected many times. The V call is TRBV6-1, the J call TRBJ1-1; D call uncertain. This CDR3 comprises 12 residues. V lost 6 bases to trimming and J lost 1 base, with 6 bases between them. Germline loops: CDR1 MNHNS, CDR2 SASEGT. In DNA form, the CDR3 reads TGTGCCAGCAGGGAGGGGAACACTGAAGCTTTCTTT. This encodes CASREGNTEAFF.

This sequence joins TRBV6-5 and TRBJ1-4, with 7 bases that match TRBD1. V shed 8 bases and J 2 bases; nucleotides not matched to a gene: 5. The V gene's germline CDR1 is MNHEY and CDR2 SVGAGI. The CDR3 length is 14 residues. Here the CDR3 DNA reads TGTGCCAGCCCAACCAGGGGGACTAATGAAAAACTGTTTTTT. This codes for CASPTRGTNEKLFF.

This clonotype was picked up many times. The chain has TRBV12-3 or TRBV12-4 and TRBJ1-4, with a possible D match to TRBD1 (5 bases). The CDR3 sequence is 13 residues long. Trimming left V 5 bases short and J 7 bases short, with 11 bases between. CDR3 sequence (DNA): TGTGCCAGCAGTAAGACGGGGGGTGAAAAACTGTTTTTT. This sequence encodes CASSKTGGEKLFF.

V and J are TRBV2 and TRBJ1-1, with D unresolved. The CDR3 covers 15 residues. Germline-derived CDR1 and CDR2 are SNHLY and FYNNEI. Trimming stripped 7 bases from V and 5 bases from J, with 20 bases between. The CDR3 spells CASTAGGADRTEAFF. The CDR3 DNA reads TGTGCCAGCACCGCGGGTGGTGCGGATCGGACTGAAGCTTTCTTT. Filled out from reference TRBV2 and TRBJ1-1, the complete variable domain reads EPEVTQTPSHQVTQMGQEVILRCVPISNHLYFYWYRQILGQKVEFLVSFYNNEISEKSEIFDDQFSVERPDGSNFTLKIRSTKLEDSAMYFCASTAGGADRTEAFFGQGTRLTVV.

For the CDR3, the DNA is TGCGCCAGCAATCCTGGGGGGGGGGTCATGCAGTTCTTC. Amino acids: CASNPGGGVMQFF. The gene calls are TRBV10-2 and TRBJ2-1; 7 bases match TRBD2. The CDR3 is made up of 13 amino acids. The trim removed 7 bases at V and 12 bases at J, leaving 12 bases unmatched. CDR1 and CDR2 from the germline V gene are WSHSY and SAAADI.

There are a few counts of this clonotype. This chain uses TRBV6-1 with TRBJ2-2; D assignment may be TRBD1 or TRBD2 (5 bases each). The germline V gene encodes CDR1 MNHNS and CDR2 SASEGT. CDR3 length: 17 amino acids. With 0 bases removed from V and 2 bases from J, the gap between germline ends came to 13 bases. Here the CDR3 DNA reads TGTGCCAGCAGTGAAGCGTTGGGACCTACAAACACCGGGGAGCTGTTTTTT. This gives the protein CASSEALGPTNTGELFF.

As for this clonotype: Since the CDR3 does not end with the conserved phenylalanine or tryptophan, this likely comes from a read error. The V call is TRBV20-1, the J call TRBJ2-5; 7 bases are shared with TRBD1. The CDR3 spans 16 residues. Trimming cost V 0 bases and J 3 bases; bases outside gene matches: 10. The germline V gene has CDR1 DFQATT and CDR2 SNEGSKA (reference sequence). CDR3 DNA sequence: TGCAGTGCTAGAGATCCCCTCCTGACAGGGAAAGAGACCCAGTACTTA. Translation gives CSARDPLLTGKETQYL.

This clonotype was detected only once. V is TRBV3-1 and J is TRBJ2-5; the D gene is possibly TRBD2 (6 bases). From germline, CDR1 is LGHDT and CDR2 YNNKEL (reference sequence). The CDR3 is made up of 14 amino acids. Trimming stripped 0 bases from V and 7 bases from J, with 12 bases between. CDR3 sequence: CASSQDGGWGTQYF. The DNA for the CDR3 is TGTGCCAGCAGCCAAGATGGAGGGTGGGGGACCCAGTACTTC.